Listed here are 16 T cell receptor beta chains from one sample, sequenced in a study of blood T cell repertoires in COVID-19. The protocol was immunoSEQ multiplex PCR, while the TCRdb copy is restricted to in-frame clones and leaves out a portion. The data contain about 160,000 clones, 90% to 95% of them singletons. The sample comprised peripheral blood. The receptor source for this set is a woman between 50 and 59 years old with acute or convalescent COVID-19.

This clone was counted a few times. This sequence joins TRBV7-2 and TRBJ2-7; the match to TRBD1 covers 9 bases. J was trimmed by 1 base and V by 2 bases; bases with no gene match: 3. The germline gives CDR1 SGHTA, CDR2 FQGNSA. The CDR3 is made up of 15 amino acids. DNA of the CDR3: TGTGCCAGCAGCTTAATGGGACAGGGATCCTACGAGCAGTACTTC. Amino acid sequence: CASSLMGQGSYEQYF.

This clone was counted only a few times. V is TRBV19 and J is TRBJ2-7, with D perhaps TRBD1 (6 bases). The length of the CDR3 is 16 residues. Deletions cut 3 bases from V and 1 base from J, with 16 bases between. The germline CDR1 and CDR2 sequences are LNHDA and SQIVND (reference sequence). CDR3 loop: CASSIAGGRGSYEQYF. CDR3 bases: TGTGCCAGTAGTATCGCTGGTGGCAGGGGTTCCTACGAGCAGTACTTC.

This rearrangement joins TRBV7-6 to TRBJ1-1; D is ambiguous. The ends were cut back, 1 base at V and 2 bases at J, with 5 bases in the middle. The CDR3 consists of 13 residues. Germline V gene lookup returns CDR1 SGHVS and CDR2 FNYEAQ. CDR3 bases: TGTGCCAGCAGCTTAGTAGATAACACTGAAGCTTTCTTT. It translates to CASSLVDNTEAFF.

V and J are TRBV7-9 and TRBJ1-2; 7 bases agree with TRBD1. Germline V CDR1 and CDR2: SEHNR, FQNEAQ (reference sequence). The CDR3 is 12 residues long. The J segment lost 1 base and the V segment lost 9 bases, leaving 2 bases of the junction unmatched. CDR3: CASGTDNYGYTF. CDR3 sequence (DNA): TGTGCCAGTGGGACAGATAACTATGGCTACACCTTC.

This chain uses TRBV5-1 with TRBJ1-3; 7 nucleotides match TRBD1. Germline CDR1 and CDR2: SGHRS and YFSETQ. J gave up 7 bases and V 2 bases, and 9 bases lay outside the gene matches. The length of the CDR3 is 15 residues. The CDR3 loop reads CASSFTGDAPNTIYF. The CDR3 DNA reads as TGCGCCAGCAGCTTTACAGGGGACGCACCGAACACCATATATTTT.

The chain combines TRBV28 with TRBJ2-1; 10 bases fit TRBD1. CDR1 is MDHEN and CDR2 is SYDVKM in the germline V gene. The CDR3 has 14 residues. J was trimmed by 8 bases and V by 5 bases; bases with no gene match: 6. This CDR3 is CASSTGTGVYEQFF. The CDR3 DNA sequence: TGTGCCAGCAGTACCGGGACAGGGGTTTATGAGCAGTTCTTC.

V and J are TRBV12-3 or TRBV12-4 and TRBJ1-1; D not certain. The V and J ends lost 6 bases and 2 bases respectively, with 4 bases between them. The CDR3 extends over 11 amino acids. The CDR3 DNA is TGTGCCAGCAGATCAAACACTGAAGCTTTCTTT. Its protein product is CASRSNTEAFF.

CDR3 in DNA: TGTGCCAGCAGCTCCACAGGGCAAGACGGCTATGGCTACACCTTC. Its protein product is CASSSTGQDGYGYTF. The J gene is TRBJ1-2, the V gene TRBV7-2, with D possibly TRBD1 on 6 matching bases. CDR1 and CDR2 from the germline V gene are SGHTA and FQGNSA. The CDR3 contains 15 residues. V lost 4 bases and J lost 4, with 16 bases in between.

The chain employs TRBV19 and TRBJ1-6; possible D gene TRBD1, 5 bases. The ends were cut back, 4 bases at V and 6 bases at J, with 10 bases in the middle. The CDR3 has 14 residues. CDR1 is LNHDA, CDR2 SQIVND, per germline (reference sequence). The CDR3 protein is CASSKGQLNSPLHF. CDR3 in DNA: TGTGCCAGTAGTAAGGGGCAGCTTAATTCACCCCTCCACTTT.

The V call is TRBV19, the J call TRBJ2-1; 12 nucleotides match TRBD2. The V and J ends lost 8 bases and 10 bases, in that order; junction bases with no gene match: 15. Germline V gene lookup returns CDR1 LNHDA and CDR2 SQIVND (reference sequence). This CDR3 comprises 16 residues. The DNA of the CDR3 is TGTGCCAGTGCTAATCCGACTAGCGGGGGCGGAGGGGAGCAGTTCTTC. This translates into CASANPTSGGGGEQFF.

The CDR3: CASTSGIAEQYF. The CDR3 DNA sequence: TGTGCCAGCACCTCGGGGATTGCCGAGCAGTACTTC. The chain combines TRBV28 with TRBJ2-7, with D possibly being TRBD2 (5 bases). Germline CDR1 and CDR2: MDHEN and SYDVKM. V lost 7 bases, J lost 6 bases, and 13 bases lay in between. The CDR3 runs to 12 residues.

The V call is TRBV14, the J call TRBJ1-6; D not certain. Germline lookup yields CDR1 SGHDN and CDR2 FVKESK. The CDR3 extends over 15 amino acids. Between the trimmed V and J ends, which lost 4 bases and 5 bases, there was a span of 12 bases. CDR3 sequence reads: CASSRTGSHNSPLHF. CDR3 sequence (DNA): TGTGCCAGCAGCCGGACGGGGTCCCATAATTCACCCCTCCACTTT.

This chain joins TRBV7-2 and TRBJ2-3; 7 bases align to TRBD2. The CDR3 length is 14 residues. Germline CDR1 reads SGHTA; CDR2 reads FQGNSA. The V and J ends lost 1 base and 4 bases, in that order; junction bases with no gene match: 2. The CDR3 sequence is CASSLVAGADTQYF. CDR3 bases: TGTGCCAGCAGCTTAGTGGCGGGAGCAGATACGCAGTATTTT.

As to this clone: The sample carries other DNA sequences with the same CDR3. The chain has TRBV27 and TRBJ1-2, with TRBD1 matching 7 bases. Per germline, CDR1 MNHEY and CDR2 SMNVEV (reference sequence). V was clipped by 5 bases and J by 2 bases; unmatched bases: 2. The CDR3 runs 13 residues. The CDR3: CASSPQGNYGYTF. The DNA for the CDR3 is TGTGCCAGCAGTCCACAGGGGAACTATGGCTACACCTTC.

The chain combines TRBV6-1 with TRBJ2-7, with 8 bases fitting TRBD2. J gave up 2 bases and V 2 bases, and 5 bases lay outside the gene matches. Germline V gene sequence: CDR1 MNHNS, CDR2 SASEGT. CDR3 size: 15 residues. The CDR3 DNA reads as TGTGCCAGCAGTGAAATTGCGGGGGGCCCCTACGAGCAGTACTTC. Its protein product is CASSEIAGGPYEQYF.

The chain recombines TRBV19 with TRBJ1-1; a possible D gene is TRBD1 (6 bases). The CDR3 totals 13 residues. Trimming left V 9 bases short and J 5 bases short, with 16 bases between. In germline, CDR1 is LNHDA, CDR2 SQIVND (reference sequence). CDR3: CASTRGGRTEAFF. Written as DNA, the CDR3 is TGTGCCAGCACTAGGGGGGGAAGAACTGAAGCTTTCTTT.